These T cell receptor beta chains were read from a single sample in a study of identical twins. TCRdb passed the 5' RACE reads through MiXCR, listing each CDR3 protein once. The sample lists about 220,000 distinct CDR3 sequences, 9.4% occurring once. The sample taken for sequencing was memory (CD45RO+) T cells sorted from blood. These receptors all stem from a woman between 18 and 29 years old in good health. Both conserved end residues are part of each CDR3. D genes are given only for firm matches. Only part of the rows carry a size: once, few, many, or a class if the clone is expanded.

abundance: .; v_gene: TRBV29-1; j_gene: TRBJ2-3; d_gene: .; CDR3aa: CSVERTGSGTDTQYF; CDR3nt: TGCAGCGTCGAAAGGACTGGGAGTGGCACAGATACGCAGTATTTT
abundance: many; v_gene: TRBV12-3/TRBV12-4; j_gene: TRBJ1-6; d_gene: .; CDR3aa: CASRPGGLPYNSPLHF; CDR3nt: TGTGCCAGCAGACCCGGGGGGCTGCCCTATAATTCACCCCTCCACTTT
abundance: .; v_gene: TRBV20-1; j_gene: TRBJ2-1; d_gene: TRBD2; CDR3aa: CSARDIAGHYNEQFF; CDR3nt: TGCAGTGCTAGAGACATAGCGGGGCATTACAATGAGCAGTTCTTC
abundance: few; v_gene: TRBV5-1; j_gene: TRBJ1-4; d_gene: .; CDR3aa: CASSVGRSSATNEKLFF; CDR3nt: TGCGCCAGCAGCGTGGGGAGGTCCTCAGCAACTAATGAAAAACTGTTTTTT
abundance: .; v_gene: TRBV9; j_gene: TRBJ2-3; d_gene: TRBD2; CDR3aa: CASTPTSGSTDTQYF; CDR3nt: TGTGCCAGCACCCCCACTAGCGGGAGCACAGATACGCAGTATTTT
abundance: .; v_gene: TRBV18; j_gene: TRBJ2-3; d_gene: .; CDR3aa: CASSPPDRNTDTQYF; CDR3nt: TGTGCCAGCTCACCCCCAGACAGGAACACAGATACGCAGTATTTT
abundance: .; v_gene: TRBV11-3; j_gene: TRBJ2-5; d_gene: .; CDR3aa: CASSLELETQYF; CDR3nt: TGTGCCAGCAGCTTAGAATTAGAGACCCAGTACTTC
abundance: many; v_gene: TRBV7-2; j_gene: TRBJ1-3; d_gene: .; CDR3aa: CASSLGPGNTIYF; CDR3nt: TGTGCCAGCAGCTTAGGGCCGGGAAACACCATATATTTT
abundance: .; v_gene: TRBV5-6; j_gene: TRBJ2-7; d_gene: TRBD1; CDR3aa: CASSGTGTAPYEQYF; CDR3nt: TGTGCCAGCAGCGGGACCGGGACAGCCCCCTACGAGCAGTACTTC
abundance: .; v_gene: TRBV20-1; j_gene: TRBJ2-1; d_gene: .; CDR3aa: CSARLAGSNEQFF; CDR3nt: TGCAGTGCTAGGCTAGCTGGGAGCAATGAGCAGTTCTTC
abundance: .; v_gene: TRBV2; j_gene: TRBJ2-5; d_gene: .; CDR3aa: CASELGDSQETQYF; CDR3nt: TGTGCCAGCGAATTGGGGGACTCCCAAGAGACCCAGTACTTC
abundance: few; v_gene: TRBV7-2; j_gene: TRBJ1-2; d_gene: .; CDR3aa: CASSFIGEGFNGYTF; CDR3nt: TGTGCCAGCAGCTTCATCGGGGAGGGGTTTAATGGCTACACCTTC
abundance: .; v_gene: TRBV12-3/TRBV12-4; j_gene: TRBJ1-5; d_gene: .; CDR3aa: CASSPPGARWFQHF; CDR3nt: TGTGCCAGCAGCCCCCCAGGGGCCCGGTGGTTTCAGCATTTT